Below, 26 T cell receptor beta chains from the same sample are listed, as sequenced in a study of T cells of healthy individuals. TCRdb independently ran MiXCR on the 5' RACE reads; one entry per CDR3 protein. The sample includes fewer than 75,000 distinct CDR3 sequences, 15% to 20% seen only once; the top ten take around 4.7%. The receptor set was obtained from a human donor in good health.

The rearrangement uses TRBV5-1 and TRBJ2-1, with 7 nucleotides matching TRBD2. The CDR3 has 17 residues. Germline values: CDR1 SGHRS, CDR2 YFSETQ. J lost 2 bases, V lost 5 bases, and 13 bases had no gene match. In DNA form, the CDR3 reads TGCGCCAGCAGGTCCAAGCGGGATCTTACCGCCTACAATGAGCAGTTCTTC. The encoded protein is CASRSKRDLTAYNEQFF.

This chain connects TRBV6-6 to TRBJ1-1; D is possibly TRBD1 (6 bases). The germline V and J ends were trimmed by 6 bases and 8 bases, with 16 bases remaining between them. Germline CDR1 MNHNY, CDR2 SVGAGI (reference sequence). The CDR3 has 13 amino acids. This CDR3 reads CASRQNSGAEAFF. The CDR3 region has the DNA TGTGCCAGCAGGCAAAACTCGGGGGCGGAAGCTTTCTTT.

The rearrangement joins TRBV29-1 to TRBJ2-7; tentative D call: TRBD1 (6 bases). V was shortened by 4 bases and J by 0 bases, with 10 bases between the two germline ends. This CDR3 spans 13 amino acids. The germline V gene encodes CDR1 SQVTM and CDR2 ANQGSEA. The CDR3, as DNA: TGCAGCGTTGCCCGGGACAACTCCTACGAGCAGTACTTC. It translates to CSVARDNSYEQYF.

This clonotype was observed at least ten times. Germline is not matched at one junction end, which may reflect a read error. The rearrangement joins TRBV11-2 to TRBJ2-5; TRBD2 agrees at 11 bases. CDR1 is SGHAT and CDR2 is FQNNGV in the germline V gene. The CDR3 totals 15 residues. The CDR3 loop reads CASNLAGGPKETQYF. DNA of the CDR3: TGTGCCAGCAACTTAGCGGGAGGGCCCAAAGAGACCCAGTACTTC.

The rearrangement uses TRBV19 and TRBJ1-1; possibly TRBD1 for D (6 bases). V lost 3 bases, J lost 4 bases, and 18 bases lay in between. CDR1 LNHDA and CDR2 SQIVND come from the germline V gene (reference sequence). CDR3 size: 16 residues. The CDR3 region has the DNA TGTGCCAGTAGTATCAAATCTGGGGGGGCCGTCACTGAAGCTTTCTTT. It codes for CASSIKSGGAVTEAFF.

This clonotype was observed at least ten times. The J gene is TRBJ2-1, the V gene TRBV7-3; D gene uncertain. V gave up 6 bases and J gave up 5 bases, with 5 bases separating them. The CDR3 contains 11 residues. In germline, CDR1 is SGHTA, CDR2 FQGTGA. This CDR3 is CASSTNNEQFF. In nucleotides, the CDR3 is TGTGCCAGCAGTACCAACAATGAGCAGTTCTTC.

The gene calls are TRBV7-3 and TRBJ2-1, with 10 positions matching TRBD2. The CDR3 length is 15 residues. Germline assignment: CDR1 SGHTA and CDR2 FQGTGA. With V trimmed by 5 bases and J by 4 bases, 5 bases remained unmatched. The CDR3 sequence: CASSPGTSVYNEQFF. CDR3 DNA: TGTGCCAGCAGCCCCGGGACTAGCGTTTACAATGAGCAGTTCTTC.

This clonotype occurred many times. The gene calls are TRBV6-5 and TRBJ1-5, with 9 bases that match TRBD1. The CDR3 is made up of 21 amino acids. Germline V gene sequence: CDR1 MNHEY, CDR2 SVGAGI. V lost 5 bases and J lost 0; bases outside the gene matches: 20. The CDR3 region is CASSRYMLPDRGLYSNQPQHF. The CDR3 bases are TGTGCCAGCAGTAGGTATATGCTCCCGGACAGGGGACTGTATAGCAATCAGCCCCAGCATTTT.

This clonotype was picked up many times. The chain has TRBV27 and TRBJ2-3; 8 bases agree with TRBD2. Germline values: CDR1 MNHEY, CDR2 SMNVEV (reference sequence). This CDR3 contains 15 residues. Germline trimming cut 5 bases from V and 5 bases from J; bases unmatched to any gene: 9. In DNA form, the CDR3 reads TGTGCCAGCAGTGATAGGCGGGGGGCCAGAGATACGCAGTATTTT. Translating gives CASSDRRGARDTQYF.

This clonotype was seen a few times. This chain joins TRBV5-1 and TRBJ1-1, with TRBD1 as a possible D gene (6 bases). The V gene's germline CDR1 is SGHRS and CDR2 YFSETQ. The CDR3 covers 14 residues. With 3 bases removed from V and 1 base from J, the gap between germline ends came to 10 bases. The CDR3 DNA reads TGCGCCAGCAGCTGGGGGGCCACGAACACTGAAGCTTTCTTT. Its translation is CASSWGATNTEAFF. The full variable domain, its missing parts supplied by reference TRBV5-1 and TRBJ1-1, is KAGVTQTPRYLIKTRGQQVTLSCSPISGHRSVSWYQQTPGQGLQFLFEYFSETQRNKGNFPGRFSGRQFSNSRSEMNVSTLELGDSALYLCASSWGATNTEAFFGQGTRLTVV.

The genes are TRBV3-1 and TRBJ2-6; D not certain. This CDR3 is built from 14 residues. The V end was cut by 3 bases, the J end by 2 bases, with 5 bases between. Per germline, CDR1 LGHDT and CDR2 YNNKEL (reference sequence). CDR3 DNA sequence: TGTGCCAGCAGCCATGGAACTGGGGCCAACGTCCTGACTTTC. This sequence encodes CASSHGTGANVLTF.

This rearrangement joins TRBV4-2 to TRBJ2-2; D not resolved. Germline loops: CDR1 LGHNA, CDR2 YNFKEQ. Trimming took off 4 bases at V and 7 bases at J, with 16 bases between the two ends. The CDR3 sequence is 15 residues long. The CDR3 sequence is CASSREGPRSGELFF. The CDR3 DNA sequence: TGTGCCAGCAGCCGAGAAGGACCTCGAAGCGGGGAGCTGTTTTTT.

This clonotype was observed once. A much larger clonotype is one base distant, so this may be a read error. The gene calls are TRBV11-2 and TRBJ2-1; weak D call: TRBD2 (6 bases). Germline CDR1 is SGHAT and CDR2 is FQNNGV. CDR3 length equals 15 residues. The V end lost 3 bases, the J end lost 10 bases, and 19 bases lay between the germline ends. Here the CDR3 reads CASSFSGTSHSEQFF. CDR3 in DNA: TGTGCCAGCAGCTTCTCCGGGACTTCCCACTCGGAGCAGTTCTTC.

This clonotype was counted at least ten times. The chain joins TRBV7-9 to TRBJ1-6; 7 nucleotides match TRBD1. The ends lost 5 bases at V and 3 bases at J; junction bases unmatched: 7. Germline CDR1 reads SEHNR; CDR2 reads FQNEAQ (reference sequence). This CDR3 has 16 residues. CDR3 DNA: TGTGCCAGCAGCGGATCCGGGACAGTCTATAATTCACCCCTCCACTTT. It yields the protein CASSGSGTVYNSPLHF. Drawing the rest from reference TRBV7-9 and TRBJ1-6, the complete variable domain is DTGVSQNPRHKITKRGQNVTFRCDPISEHNRLYWYRQTLGQGPEFLTYFQNEAQLEKSRLLSDRFSAERPKGSFSTLEIQRTEQGDSAMYLCASSGSGTVYNSPLHFGNGTRLTVT.

The CDR3 is CATSRVVFSEWGYTF. The DNA for the CDR3 is TGTGCCACCAGCAGAGTGGTCTTCAGCGAATGGGGCTACACCTTC. This sequence joins TRBV15 and TRBJ1-2; unclear D gene. Trimming took 1 base from V and 8 from J, leaving 17 bases between them. Germline V lookup: CDR1 LNHNV, CDR2 YYDKDF (reference sequence). This CDR3 region has 15 residues.

This clonotype occurred many times. V and J are TRBV9 and TRBJ1-3, with unresolved D. V dropped 0 bases and J dropped 4 bases, with 11 bases sitting between them. Germline CDR1 is SGDLS and CDR2 is YYNGEE. The CDR3 contains 15 residues. In DNA form, the CDR3 reads TGTGCCAGCAGCGTAGCCGGAGGGCACGGAAACACCATATATTTT. This translates into CASSVAGGHGNTIYF.

The V call is TRBV6-5, the J call TRBJ1-3; TRBD1 might be the D (5 bases). The V and J ends lost 7 bases and 1 base respectively, with 14 bases between them. Germline values: CDR1 MNHEY, CDR2 SVGAGI. The CDR3 length is 15 residues. The CDR3 loop reads CASTKGRVSGNTIYF. The CDR3 nucleotides read TGTGCCAGCACCAAAGGCAGGGTGTCTGGAAACACCATATATTTT.

This clonotype showed up just a few times. The rearrangement links TRBV4-1 to TRBJ1-5; D is unresolved. Trimming removed 0 bases from V and 7 bases from J, with 22 bases in between. This CDR3 has 18 amino acids. Per germline, CDR1 MGHRA and CDR2 YSYEKL. In nucleotides, the CDR3 is TGCGCCAGCAGCCAAGACTCCGGGTTGTGGCTTGAGTGGCAGCCCCAGCATTTT. Protein: CASSQDSGLWLEWQPQHF.

This clonotype showed up just a few times. The gene calls are TRBV7-8 and TRBJ2-7; D ambiguous. Trimming pared 1 base from V and 7 bases from J, leaving 8 bases between. The V gene's germline CDR1 is SGHVS and CDR2 FQNEAQ. This CDR3 contains 12 residues. This CDR3 reads CASSLVGLEQYF. The CDR3 DNA is TGTGCCAGCAGCTTAGTGGGGTTAGAGCAGTACTTC. Combining the CDR3 with reference TRBV7-8 and TRBJ2-7 gives the whole variable domain GAGVSQSPRYKVAKRGQDVALRCDPISGHVSLFWYQQALGQGPEFLTYFQNEAQLDKSGLPSDRFFAERPEGSVSTLKIQRTQQEDSAVYLCASSLVGLEQYFGPGTRLTVT.

As DNA, the CDR3 is TGTGCCAGTAATCGGGACAGAGAGAACACTGAAGCTTTCTTT. Translating gives CASNRDRENTEAFF. The chain combines TRBV19 with TRBJ1-1, with 7 nucleotides matching TRBD1. The CDR3 spans 14 residues. V was pared by 7 bases and J by 1 base, with 6 bases of the junction left unmatched. Germline CDR1 reads LNHDA; CDR2 reads SQIVND (reference sequence).

This clonotype was seen repeatedly, ten times or more. V usage is TRBV20-1 and J usage is TRBJ2-4; 10 positions agree with TRBD2. This CDR3 region has 15 residues. Germline assignment: CDR1 DFQATT and CDR2 SNEGSKA (reference sequence). V was pared by 0 bases and J by 9 bases, with 8 bases of the junction left unmatched. CDR3: CSARELAGPSIIQYF. As DNA, the CDR3 is TGCAGTGCTAGAGAACTAGCGGGACCGTCGATCATTCAGTACTTC.

This clonotype was recorded many times. The rearrangement joins TRBV9 to TRBJ1-1; the D is unclear. The CDR3 loop spans 15 amino acids. Trimming pared 0 bases from V and 0 bases from J, leaving 9 bases between. Per the germline V gene, CDR1 is SGDLS and CDR2 is YYNGEE. CDR3 nucleotide sequence: TGTGCCAGCAGCGTAGAGGGTCGAGTGAACACTGAAGCTTTCTTT. This translates into CASSVEGRVNTEAFF.

This clonotype was counted only a few times. The chain employs TRBV6-5 and TRBJ1-2; 8 bases match TRBD1. The CDR3 consists of 14 residues. Germline V gives CDR1 MNHEY, CDR2 SVGAGI. V lost 0 bases and J lost 4; bases outside the gene matches: 1. The CDR3 DNA follows: TGTGCCAGCAGTTACTCGGACAGGGTCTATGGCTACACCTTC. Its translation is CASSYSDRVYGYTF.

The chain uses TRBV6-5 and TRBJ2-6; D is uncertain. Between the trimmed V and J ends, which lost 4 bases and 4 bases, there was a span of 11 bases. Germline values: CDR1 MNHEY, CDR2 SVGAGI. CDR3 length: 15 residues. The CDR3 bases are TGTGCCAGCAGTTTAAGGCTTTACGGGGCCAACGTCCTGACTTTC. Its translation is CASSLRLYGANVLTF.

This clonotype was found a few times. The V call is TRBV4-1, the J call TRBJ1-1, with D hard to call. Trimming took 0 bases from V and 2 from J, leaving 10 bases between them. CDR1 and CDR2 (germline): MGHRA, YSYEKL. The CDR3 is 15 amino acids. The CDR3 sequence is CASSQESWGNTEAFF. CDR3 bases: TGCGCCAGCAGCCAAGAATCGTGGGGAAACACTGAAGCTTTCTTT.

The table lists this clonotype with a few counts. The V call is TRBV6-4, the J call TRBJ2-3; D might be TRBD2 (7 bases). V lost 5 bases and J 5 bases, leaving 17 bases between the germline ends. The CDR3 covers 15 residues. Germline loops: CDR1 MRHNA, CDR2 SNTAGT. This CDR3 is CASSIGGASVDTQYF. In DNA, the CDR3 is TGTGCCAGCAGTATTGGGGGGGCGTCAGTAGATACGCAGTATTTT.